This T cell receptor beta chain was identified during a study of response to subunit inactivated influenza vaccine (dated by TCRdb to the late 2010s). Regarding the research as a whole: To follow how T cells responded to a trivalent subunit inactivated influenza vaccine, the researchers relied on deep quantitative profiling of the T cell receptor repertoire.

The protocol used for the library was RT-PCR. Data came from an Illumina HiSeq 2500. The public reads were run again by TCRdb, first through fastp at Q25 and then through MiXCR, and only productive beta chains were kept. Each record represents a unique CDR3 protein, reported with the most common genes and DNA among its rows. The sample yields a few hundred thousand distinct CDR3 sequences; roughly 22% were counted once. Roughly 10% of the sample belongs to the ten largest clones. The cysteine opens and the phenylalanine closes a CDR3 of 13 amino acids. Of the read, only the CDR3 DNA is kept; its 39 bases are in frame from base 1. Trimming removed 2 bases from V and 9 bases from J, leaving 10 bases between the germline ends. Reading the germline V gene gives CDR1 KGHDR and CDR2 SFDVKD. A remark on this clonotype: Its antigen remains undetermined. Per-base qualities were not stored, and no clone one base away is much larger.

Study-wide conclusions, independent of this receptor: According to the authors, only a limited number of new T cells may be recruited by each seasonal influenza vaccination.

This material consisted of PBMCs from blood, taken less than 22 months after vaccination. This sequence uses TRBV24-1 and TRBJ2-1, with the D assignment possibly TRBD1 or TRBD2, given 5 matching bases for each. The origin of this receptor is a man in his fifties or sixties who received an inactivated influenza vaccine. Donor details come from another sample of the same person, matched by shared clones. The CDR3 is CATSDWWGTEQFF. The DNA sequence is as follows: TGTGCCACCAGTGATTGGTGGGGGACTGAGCAGTTCTTC.